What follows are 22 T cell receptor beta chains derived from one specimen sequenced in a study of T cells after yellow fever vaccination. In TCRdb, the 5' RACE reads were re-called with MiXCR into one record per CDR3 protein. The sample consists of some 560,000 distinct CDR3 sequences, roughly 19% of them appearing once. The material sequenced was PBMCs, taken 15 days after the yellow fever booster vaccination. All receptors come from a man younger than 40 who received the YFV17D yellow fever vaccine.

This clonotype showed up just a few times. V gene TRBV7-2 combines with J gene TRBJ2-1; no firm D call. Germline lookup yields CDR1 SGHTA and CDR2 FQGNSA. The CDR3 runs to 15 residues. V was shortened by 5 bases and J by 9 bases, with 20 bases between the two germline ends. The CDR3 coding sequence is TGTGCCAGCAGCCCAGGACCAGCCGGATCCGGTGAGCAGTTCTTC. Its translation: CASSPGPAGSGEQFF. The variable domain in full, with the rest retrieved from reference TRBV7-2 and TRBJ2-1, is GAGVSQSPSNKVTEKGKDVELRCDPISGHTALYWYRQSLGQGLEFLIYFQGNSAPDKSGLPSDRFSAERTGGSVSTLTIQRTQQEDSAVYLCASSPGPAGSGEQFFGPGTRLTVL.

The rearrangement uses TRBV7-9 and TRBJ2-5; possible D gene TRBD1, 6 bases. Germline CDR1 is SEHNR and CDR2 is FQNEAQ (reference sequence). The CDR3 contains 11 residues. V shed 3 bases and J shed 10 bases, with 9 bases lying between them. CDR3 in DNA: TGTGCCAGCAGCTTCACAGGGTACCAGTACTTC. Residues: CASSFTGYQYF.

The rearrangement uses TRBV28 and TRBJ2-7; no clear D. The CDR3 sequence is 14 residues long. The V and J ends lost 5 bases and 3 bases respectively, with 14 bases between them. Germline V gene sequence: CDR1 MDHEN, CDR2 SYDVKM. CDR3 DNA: TGTGCCAGCAGTACAGTGCCCCTCCTCTACGAGCAGTACTTC. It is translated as CASSTVPLLYEQYF.

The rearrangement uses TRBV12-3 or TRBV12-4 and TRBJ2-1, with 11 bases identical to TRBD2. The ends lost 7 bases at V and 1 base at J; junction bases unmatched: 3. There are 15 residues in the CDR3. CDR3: CASIAGGGSYNEQFF. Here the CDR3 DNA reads TGTGCCAGCATAGCGGGAGGGGGTTCCTACAATGAGCAGTTCTTC.

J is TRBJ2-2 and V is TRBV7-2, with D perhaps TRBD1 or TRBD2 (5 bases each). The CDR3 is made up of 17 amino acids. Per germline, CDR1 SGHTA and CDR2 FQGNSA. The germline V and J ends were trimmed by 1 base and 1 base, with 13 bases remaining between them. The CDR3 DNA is TGTGCCAGCAGCTTAGGTGGGACGATCTTGAACACCGGGGAGCTGTTTTTT. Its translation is CASSLGGTILNTGELFF.

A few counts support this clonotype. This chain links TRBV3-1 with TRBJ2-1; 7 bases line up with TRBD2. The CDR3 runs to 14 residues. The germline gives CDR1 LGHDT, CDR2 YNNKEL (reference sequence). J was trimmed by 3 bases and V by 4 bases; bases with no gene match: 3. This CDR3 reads CASSREGGYNEQFF. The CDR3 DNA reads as TGTGCCAGCAGCCGGGAGGGTGGCTACAATGAGCAGTTCTTC.

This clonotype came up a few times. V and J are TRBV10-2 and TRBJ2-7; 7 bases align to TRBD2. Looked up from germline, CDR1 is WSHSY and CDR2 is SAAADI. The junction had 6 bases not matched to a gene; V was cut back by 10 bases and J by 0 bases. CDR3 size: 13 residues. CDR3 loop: CATRGGSSYEQYF. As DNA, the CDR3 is TGCGCCACCCGTGGCGGGAGCTCCTACGAGCAGTACTTC.

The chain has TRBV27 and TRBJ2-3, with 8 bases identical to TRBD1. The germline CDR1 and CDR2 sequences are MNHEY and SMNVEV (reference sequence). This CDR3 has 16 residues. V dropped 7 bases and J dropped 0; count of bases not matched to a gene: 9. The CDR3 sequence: CASNNRGSTSTDTQYF. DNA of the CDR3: TGTGCCAGCAACAACAGGGGGTCTACTAGCACAGATACGCAGTATTTT.

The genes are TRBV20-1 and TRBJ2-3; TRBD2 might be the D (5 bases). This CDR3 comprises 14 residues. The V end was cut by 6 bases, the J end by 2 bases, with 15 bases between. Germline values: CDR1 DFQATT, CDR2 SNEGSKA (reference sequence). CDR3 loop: CSAIRQRNTDTQYF. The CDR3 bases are TGCAGTGCCATCCGGCAGCGGAACACAGATACGCAGTATTTT.

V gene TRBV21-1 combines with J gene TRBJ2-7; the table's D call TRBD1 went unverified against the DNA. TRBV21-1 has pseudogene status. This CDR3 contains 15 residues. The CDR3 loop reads CASSSCTGSSYEQYF. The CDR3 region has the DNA TGTGCCAGCAGCTCTTGTACCGGGTCCTCCTACGAGCAGTACTTC.

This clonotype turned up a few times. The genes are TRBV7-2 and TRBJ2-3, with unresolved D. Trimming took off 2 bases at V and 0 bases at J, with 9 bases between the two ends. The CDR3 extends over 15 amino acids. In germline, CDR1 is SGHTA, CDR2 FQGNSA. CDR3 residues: CASSLMAASTDTQYF. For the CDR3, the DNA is TGTGCCAGCAGCTTAATGGCGGCTAGCACAGATACGCAGTATTTT.

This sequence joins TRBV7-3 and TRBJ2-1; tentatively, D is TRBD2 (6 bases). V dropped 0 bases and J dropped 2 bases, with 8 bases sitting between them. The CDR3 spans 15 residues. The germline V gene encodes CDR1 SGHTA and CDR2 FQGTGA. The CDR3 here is CASSLTREAYNEQFF. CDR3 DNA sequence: TGTGCCAGCAGCTTAACGAGGGAGGCCTACAATGAGCAGTTCTTC.

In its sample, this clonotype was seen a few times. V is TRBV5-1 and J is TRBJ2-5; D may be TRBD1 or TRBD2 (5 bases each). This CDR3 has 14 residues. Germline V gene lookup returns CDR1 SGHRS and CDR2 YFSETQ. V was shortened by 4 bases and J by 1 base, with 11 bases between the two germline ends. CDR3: CASSPGPSQETQYF. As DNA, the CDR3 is TGCGCCAGCAGCCCGGGACCGAGCCAAGAGACCCAGTACTTC.

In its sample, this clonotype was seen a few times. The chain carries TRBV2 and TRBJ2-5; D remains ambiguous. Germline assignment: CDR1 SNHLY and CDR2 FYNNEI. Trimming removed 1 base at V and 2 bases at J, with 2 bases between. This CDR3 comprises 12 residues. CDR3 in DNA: TGTGCCAGCAGTGAAGTACAAGAGACCCAGTACTTC. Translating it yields CASSEVQETQYF.

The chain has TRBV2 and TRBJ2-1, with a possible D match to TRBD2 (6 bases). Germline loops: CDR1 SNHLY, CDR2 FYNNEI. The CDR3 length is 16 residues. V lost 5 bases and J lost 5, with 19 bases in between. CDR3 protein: CASSLARPPRNNEQFF. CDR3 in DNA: TGTGCCAGCAGTCTAGCGAGACCACCGCGCAACAATGAGCAGTTCTTC.

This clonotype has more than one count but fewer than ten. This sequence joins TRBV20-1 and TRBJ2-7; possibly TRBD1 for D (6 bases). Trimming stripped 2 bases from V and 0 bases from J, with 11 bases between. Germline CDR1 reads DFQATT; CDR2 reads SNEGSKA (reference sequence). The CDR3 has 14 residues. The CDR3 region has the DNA TGCAGTGCTAGACGGGACACCAACTCCTACGAGCAGTACTTC. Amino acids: CSARRDTNSYEQYF.

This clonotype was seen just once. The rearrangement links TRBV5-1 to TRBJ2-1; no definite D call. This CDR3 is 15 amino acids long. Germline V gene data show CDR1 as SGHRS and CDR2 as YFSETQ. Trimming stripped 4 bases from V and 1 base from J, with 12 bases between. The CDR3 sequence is CASSLTLPSYNEQFF. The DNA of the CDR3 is TGCGCCAGCAGCCTGACGTTACCATCCTACAATGAGCAGTTCTTC. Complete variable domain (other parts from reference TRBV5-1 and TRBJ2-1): KAGVTQTPRYLIKTRGQQVTLSCSPISGHRSVSWYQQTPGQGLQFLFEYFSETQRNKGNFPGRFSGRQFSNSRSEMNVSTLELGDSALYLCASSLTLPSYNEQFFGPGTRLTVL.

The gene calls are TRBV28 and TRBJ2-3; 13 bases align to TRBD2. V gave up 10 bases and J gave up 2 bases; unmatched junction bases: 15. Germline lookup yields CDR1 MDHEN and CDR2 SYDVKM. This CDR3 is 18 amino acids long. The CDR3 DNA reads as TGTGCCATGAGCCCCGGACTAGCGGGAGCACAATTCACAGATACGCAGTATTTT. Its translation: CAMSPGLAGAQFTDTQYF.

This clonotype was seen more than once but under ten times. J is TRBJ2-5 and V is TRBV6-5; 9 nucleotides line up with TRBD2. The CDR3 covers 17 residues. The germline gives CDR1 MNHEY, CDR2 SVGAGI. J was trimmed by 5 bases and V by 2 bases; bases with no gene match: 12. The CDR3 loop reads CASSYVRLAESLETQYF. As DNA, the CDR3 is TGTGCCAGCAGTTACGTAAGACTAGCGGAGTCCCTCGAGACCCAGTACTTC.

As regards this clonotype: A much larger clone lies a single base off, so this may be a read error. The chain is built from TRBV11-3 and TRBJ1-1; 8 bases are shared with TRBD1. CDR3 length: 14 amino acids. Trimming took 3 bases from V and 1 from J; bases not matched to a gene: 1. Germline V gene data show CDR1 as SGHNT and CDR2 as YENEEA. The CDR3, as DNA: TGTGCCAGCAGCTTGACAGGGGCGAACACTGAAGCTTTCTTT. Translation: CASSLTGANTEAFF.

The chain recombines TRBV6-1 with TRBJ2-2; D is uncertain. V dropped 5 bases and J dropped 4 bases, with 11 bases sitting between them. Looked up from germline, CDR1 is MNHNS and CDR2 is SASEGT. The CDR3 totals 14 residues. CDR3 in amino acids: CASSQTHSTGELFF. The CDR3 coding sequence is TGTGCCAGCAGTCAAACTCATTCCACCGGGGAGCTGTTTTTT.

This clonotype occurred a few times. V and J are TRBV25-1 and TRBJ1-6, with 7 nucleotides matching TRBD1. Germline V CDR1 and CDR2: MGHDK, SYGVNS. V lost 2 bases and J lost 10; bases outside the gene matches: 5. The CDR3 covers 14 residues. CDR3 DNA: TGTGCCAGCAGTGAACTAGGGGGCTGGTCACCCCTCCACTTT. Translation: CASSELGGWSPLHF.